A selection of T cell receptor beta chains follows, all from one sample in a study of Graves' ophthalmopathy and Graves' hyperthyroidism. TCRdb reanalysed the multiplex PCR reads using MiXCR and keeps one entry per CDR3 protein. Among tens of thousands of distinct CDR3 sequences, approximately 47% were seen once, and the ten largest hold over 4%. Sequences were obtained from peripheral blood. These TCRs come from an adult woman with Graves' ophthalmopathy. CDR3s include the opening cysteine and the closing phenylalanine or tryptophan. The order of the fields is J gene, clone size, V gene, D gene, CDR3 protein, CDR3 DNA. A D gene is named only where the DNA matches it firmly. A row's size may be missing; if present it is once, few, many or a size class.

TRBJ2-1	-	TRBV24-1	-	CATSPRLVNNEQFF	TGTGCCACCAGCCCGAGACTAGTCAACAATGAGCAGTTCTTC
TRBJ2-7	once	TRBV30	-	CAWSDPGQGPYEQYF	TGTGCCTGGAGTGATCCGGGGCAGGGCCCATACGAGCAGTACTTC
TRBJ2-1	few	TRBV7-2	TRBD1	CASSLSGQGLHNEQFF	TGTGCCAGCAGTTTATCCGGACAGGGACTTCACAATGAGCAGTTCTTC
TRBJ2-5	many	TRBV5-1	TRBD2	CASSLSLAGGETQYF	TGCGCCAGCAGCTTGTCACTAGCGGGAGGAGAGACCCAGTACTTC
TRBJ2-1	-	TRBV20-1	-	CSAGSWGNEQFF	TGCAGTGCTGGTTCGTGGGGCAATGAGCAGTTCTTC
TRBJ1-2	-	TRBV7-8	-	CASSPWTTTDTQYFGPGYTF	-
TRBJ2-7	-	TRBV7-6	-	CASSKQGGTSYEQYF	TGTGCCAGCAGCAAACAGGGAGGGACTTCCTACGAGCAGTACTTC
TRBJ2-7	-	TRBV9	-	CASSRRDRAIPHYEQYF	TGTGCCAGCAGCAGGAGGGATAGGGCTATCCCCCACTACGAGCAGTACTTC
TRBJ1-1	-	TRBV6-5	TRBD1	CASVDRGNTNTEAFF	TGTGCCAGTGTGGACAGGGGAAATACGAACACTGAAGCTTTCTTT
TRBJ2-7	many	TRBV28	-	CASNDRLGEQYF	TGTGCCAGCAATGACAGGTTGGGCGAGCAGTACTTC
TRBJ1-5	many	TRBV28	-	CASTRPGRNHQPQHF	TGTGCCAGCACCCGGCCCGGAAGAAACCATCAGCCCCAGCATTTT
TRBJ1-5	many	TRBV27	-	CASSPSSGSNQPQHF	TGTGCCAGCAGTCCAAGTTCAGGGAGCAATCAGCCCCAGCATTTT